This T cell receptor beta chain was captured in a study of blood T cell repertoires in COVID-19. Germline V CDR1 and CDR2: SGHRS, YFSETQ. This CDR3 comprises 17 residues. Trimming took off 0 bases at V and 3 bases at J, with 15 bases between the two ends. Profiling relied on immunoSEQ multiplex PCR, and the TCRdb table lists in-frame clones only, not all of them. The data hold roughly 250,000 clones, with approximately 92% observed a single time. This chain connects TRBV5-1 to TRBJ2-2, with a possible D match to TRBD2 (5 bases). The origin of this receptor is a woman aged 18-29 years who had recovered from COVID-19. Sequencing input: PBMCs or T cells enriched from blood (not recorded which). CDR3 DNA sequence: TGCGCCAGCAGCTTGGTGTGGCCTGAACTAGACACCGGGGAGCTGTTTTTT. Amino acids: CASSLVWPELDTGELFF.